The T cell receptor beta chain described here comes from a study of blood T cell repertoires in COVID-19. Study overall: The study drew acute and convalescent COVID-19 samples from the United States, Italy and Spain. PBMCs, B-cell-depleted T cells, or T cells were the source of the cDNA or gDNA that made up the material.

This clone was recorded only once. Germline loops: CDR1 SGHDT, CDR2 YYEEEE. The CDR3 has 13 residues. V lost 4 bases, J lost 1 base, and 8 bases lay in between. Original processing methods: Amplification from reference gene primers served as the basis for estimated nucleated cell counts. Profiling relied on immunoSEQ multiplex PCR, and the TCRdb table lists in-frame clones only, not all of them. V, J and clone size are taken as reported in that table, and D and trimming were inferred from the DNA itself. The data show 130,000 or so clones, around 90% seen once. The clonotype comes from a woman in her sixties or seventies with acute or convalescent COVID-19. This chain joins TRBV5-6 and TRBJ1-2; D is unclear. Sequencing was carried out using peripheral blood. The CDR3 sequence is CASSSDLNYGYTF. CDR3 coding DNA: TGTGCCAGCAGCAGCGACCTTAACTATGGCTACACCTTC.